These 26 T cell receptor beta chains came from one sample sequenced in a study of cytomegalovirus exposure and HLA in healthy donors. Researchers ran the PCR with 60 Vbeta and 13 Jbeta primers. Repertoires were generated with immunoSEQ multiplex PCR, while TCRdb's copy carries only in-frame clones and drops some. The profile shows 150,000 to 200,000 clones, approximately 71% of them singletons. The material sequenced was PBMCs. Receptor source: a woman between 18 and 30 years old in good health and CMV-seropositive.

The chain employs TRBV2 and TRBJ2-5, with D uncertain. CDR3 length equals 11 residues. Between the trimmed V and J ends, which lost 5 bases and 4 bases, there was a span of 5 bases. From germline, CDR1 is SNHLY and CDR2 FYNNEI. The CDR3 DNA reads TGTGCCAGCAGTCCACTAGAGACCCAGTACTTC. This codes for CASSPLETQYF.

The J gene is TRBJ1-1, the V gene TRBV19; D possibly corresponds to TRBD1 (5 bases). The CDR3 contains 14 residues. Trimming left V 2 bases short and J 0 bases short, with 7 bases between. Germline V gene data show CDR1 as LNHDA and CDR2 as SQIVND (reference sequence). The CDR3 DNA sequence: TGTGCCAGTAGTATAAGGGGTATGAACACTGAAGCTTTCTTT. Protein: CASSIRGMNTEAFF.

This chain links TRBV6-6 with TRBJ2-7; 7 positions match TRBD1. The CDR3 contains 12 residues. V was pared by 6 bases and J by 4 bases, with 3 bases of the junction left unmatched. Germline V CDR1 and CDR2: MNHNY, SVGAGI (reference sequence). CDR3 coding DNA: TGTGCCAGCAGCACACAGGGGTACGAGCAGTACTTC. Its protein is CASSTQGYEQYF.

A note on this clone: The sample holds other DNA sequences that translate to the same CDR3. The chain couples TRBV27 to TRBJ2-2, with TRBD1 matching over 7 bases. This CDR3 region has 14 residues. J lost 6 bases, V lost 3 bases, and 4 bases had no gene match. The germline CDR1 and CDR2 sequences are MNHEY and SMNVEV (reference sequence). The CDR3 bases are TGTGCCAGCAGTTTGTCGACAGGGCCCGGGGAGCTGTTTTTT. Protein: CASSLSTGPGELFF.

V usage is TRBV9 and J usage is TRBJ2-3; possibly TRBD2 for D (7 bases). Trimming stripped 4 bases from V and 0 bases from J, with 21 bases between. The CDR3 covers 18 residues. The germline CDR1 and CDR2 sequences are SGDLS and YYNGEE. The CDR3 nucleotides read TGTGCCAGCAGCCCCAGGGGCGGGAGCTACGTCAGCACAGATACGCAGTATTTT. Its translation is CASSPRGGSYVSTDTQYF.

About this clone: Other DNA sequences from this sample encode an identical CDR3 as well. V usage is TRBV30 and J usage is TRBJ2-3; D perhaps matches TRBD1 (7 bases). CDR1 and CDR2 (germline): GTSNPN, SVGIG (reference sequence). CDR3 size: 14 residues. V was clipped by 3 bases and J by 4 bases, with 14 bases between them. CDR3 nucleotide sequence: TGTGCCTGGAGGGCTGGAGGGGGCGCAGATACGCAGTATTTT. Protein product: CAWRAGGGADTQYF.

V and J are TRBV6-5 and TRBJ2-5; D unresolved. The J call may be incorrect, as the DNA end agrees better with TRBJ2-7. CDR1 is MNHEY and CDR2 is SVGAGI in the germline V gene. This CDR3 region has 15 residues. The CDR3 DNA follows: TGTGCCAGCAGTTACATTTCGGCCGGGTTCTACGAGCAGTACTTC. It specifies CASSYISAGFYEQYF.

The genes are TRBV10-3 and TRBJ2-5; 7 bases agree with TRBD1. The V and J ends lost 8 bases and 2 bases, in that order; junction bases with no gene match: 8. Germline assignment: CDR1 ENHRY and CDR2 SYGVKD. CDR3 size: 14 residues. CDR3 residues: CAIRDSGSQETQYF. The CDR3 nucleotides read TGTGCCATCCGGGACAGTGGTTCTCAAGAGACCCAGTACTTC.

The rearrangement joins TRBV27 to TRBJ2-7; 11 bases align to TRBD2. There are 15 residues in the CDR3. The V gene's germline CDR1 is MNHEY and CDR2 SMNVEV (reference sequence). Germline trimming cut 5 bases from V and 7 bases from J; bases unmatched to any gene: 10. For the CDR3, the DNA is TGTGCCAGCAGTGGACTAGCGGGCGCCCGATGGGAGCAGTACTTC. Encoded protein: CASSGLAGARWEQYF.

The J gene is TRBJ1-1, the V gene TRBV28, with D hard to call. Per the germline V gene, CDR1 is MDHEN and CDR2 is SYDVKM. This CDR3 has 13 amino acids. V gave up 2 bases and J gave up 4 bases, with 8 bases separating them. This CDR3 reads CASSLELSTEAFF. The DNA for the CDR3 is TGTGCCAGCAGTTTAGAACTATCCACTGAAGCTTTCTTT.

V is TRBV10-3 and J is TRBJ2-3; D might be TRBD2 (5 bases). V lost 2 bases to trimming and J lost 5 bases, with 17 bases between them. This CDR3 has 16 amino acids. Germline lookup yields CDR1 ENHRY and CDR2 SYGVKD. CDR3 residues: CAISEEGTVLGDTQYF. CDR3 DNA sequence: TGTGCCATCAGTGAGGAGGGTACGGTTTTGGGAGATACGCAGTATTTT.

The chain couples TRBV30 to TRBJ1-2, with TRBD1 matching over 9 bases. Germline V gene sequence: CDR1 GTSNPN, CDR2 SVGIG (reference sequence). The junction had 8 bases not matched to a gene; V was cut back by 0 bases and J by 6 bases. The CDR3 totals 15 residues. The DNA for the CDR3 is TGTGCCTGGAGTGTAGGACAGGGGAGAAGCAATGGCTACACCTTC. Translating it yields CAWSVGQGRSNGYTF. Full variable domain (missing parts from reference TRBV30 and TRBJ1-2): SQTIHQWPATLVQPVGSPLSLECTVEGTSNPNLYWYRQAAGRGLQLLFYSVGIGQISSEVPQNLSASRPQDRQFILSSKKLLLSDSGFYLCAWSVGQGRSNGYTFGSGTRLTVV.

In its sample, this clone was seen a few times. The rearrangement links TRBV7-9 to TRBJ2-7, with D unclear. Germline loops: CDR1 SEHNR, CDR2 FQNEAQ (reference sequence). V shed 6 bases and J shed 0 bases, with 9 bases lying between them. The CDR3 has 13 amino acids. As DNA, the CDR3 is TGTGCCAGCAGTCACTCGGGCTCCTACGAGCAGTACTTC. Translated, it gives CASSHSGSYEQYF.

The gene calls are TRBV27 and TRBJ2-5; D may be TRBD1 (6 bases). The J call is uncertain, as TRBJ2-7 better fits the DNA end. Germline loops: CDR1 MNHEY, CDR2 SMNVEV (reference sequence). The CDR3 has 15 residues. The DNA of the CDR3 is TGTGCCACCTCTAAAACCGGGACATTTCACTACGAGCAGTACTTC. Its translation: CATSKTGTFHYEQYF.

The genes are TRBV6-5 and TRBJ1-1; 7 bases are shared with TRBD1. CDR3 length: 11 residues. V was clipped by 5 bases and J by 10 bases; unmatched bases: 4. Germline V gene data show CDR1 as MNHEY and CDR2 as SVGAGI. CDR3 coding DNA: TGTGCCAGCAGTCTCAGGGGGGTAGCTTTCTTT. Its protein is CASSLRGVAFF.

The J gene is TRBJ1-2, the V gene TRBV6-1, with TRBD1 matching 7 bases. Per the germline V gene, CDR1 is MNHNS and CDR2 is SASEGT. The junction had 2 bases not matched to a gene; V was cut back by 2 bases and J by 8 bases. The CDR3 contains 12 residues. CDR3 nucleotides: TGTGCCAGCAGTGAAAAGACAGGGGGCTACACCTTC. Protein sequence: CASSEKTGGYTF.

The J gene is TRBJ1-5, the V gene TRBV6-1, with D possibly TRBD1 on 5 matching bases. The V gene lost 2 bases and the J gene lost 6 bases, with 11 bases spanning the gap. Germline-derived CDR1 and CDR2 are MNHNS and SASEGT. CDR3 length: 14 residues. The CDR3 bases are TGTGCCAGCAGTGAACCGGGGGAAACTCAGCCCCAGCATTTT. It translates to CASSEPGETQPQHF.

The rearrangement links TRBV9 to TRBJ1-5; D remains ambiguous. Germline assignment: CDR1 SGDLS and CDR2 YYNGEE. The CDR3 has 13 residues. Trimming cost V 4 bases and J 4 bases, with 9 bases left between them. The CDR3 region is CASSPGPNQPQHF. For the CDR3, the DNA is TGTGCCAGCAGCCCTGGCCCTAATCAGCCCCAGCATTTT.

The chain uses TRBV18 and TRBJ1-5; TRBD1 matches 9 bases. V was clipped by 2 bases and J by 0 bases; unmatched bases: 2. The germline gives CDR1 KGHSH, CDR2 LQKENI. The CDR3 covers 16 residues. CDR3 in amino acids: CASSPGTGISNQPQHF. In DNA form, the CDR3 reads TGTGCCAGCTCACCAGGGACAGGGATTAGCAATCAGCCCCAGCATTTT. Based on the CDR3 plus reference TRBV18 and TRBJ1-5, the full variable domain is NAGVMQNPRHLVRRRGQEARLRCSPMKGHSHVYWYRQLPEEGLKFMVYLQKENIIDESGMPKERFSAEFPKEGPSILRIQQVVRGDSAAYFCASSPGTGISNQPQHFGDGTRLSIL.

The chain uses TRBV2 and TRBJ1-5, with 9 bases that match TRBD1. V lost 7 bases, J lost 4 bases, and 8 bases stayed unmatched. Per germline, CDR1 SNHLY and CDR2 FYNNEI. CDR3 length equals 15 residues. This CDR3 is CASTWTGATNQPQHF. DNA of the CDR3: TGTGCCAGCACCTGGACAGGGGCTACAAATCAGCCCCAGCATTTT. Full variable domain (rest looked up from reference TRBV2 and TRBJ1-5): EPEVTQTPSHQVTQMGQEVILRCVPISNHLYFYWYRQILGQKVEFLVSFYNNEISEKSEIFDDQFSVERPDGSNFTLKIRSTKLEDSAMYFCASTWTGATNQPQHFGDGTRLSIL.

This clone has a single count. The rearrangement links TRBV25-1 to TRBJ2-2; 7 bases align to TRBD2. The CDR3 runs to 15 residues. Trimming cost V 7 bases and J 2 bases; bases outside gene matches: 7. From germline, CDR1 is MGHDK and CDR2 SYGVNS. The CDR3 region is CASTAGVINTGELFF. For the CDR3, the DNA is TGTGCCAGCACGGCGGGAGTTATTAACACCGGGGAGCTGTTTTTT.

Only one count was recorded for this clone. The chain has TRBV14 and TRBJ2-1; the D is unclear. The germline CDR1 and CDR2 sequences are SGHDN and FVKESK. The CDR3 sequence is 12 residues long. The V end was cut by 4 bases, the J end by 6 bases, with 7 bases between. CDR3 sequence: CASSLYLNEQFF. The CDR3 DNA reads as TGTGCCAGCAGCCTCTACCTCAATGAGCAGTTCTTC.

This clone was seen a single time. The V call is TRBV29-1, the J call TRBJ2-1; tentatively, D is TRBD1 (5 bases). Per the germline V gene, CDR1 is SQVTM and CDR2 is ANQGSEA. The CDR3 loop spans 13 amino acids. V was pared by 3 bases and J by 7 bases, with 13 bases between. CDR3 residues: CSVDTAGSNEQFF. CDR3 coding DNA: TGCAGCGTTGATACGGCAGGGTCGAATGAGCAGTTCTTC.

The chain employs TRBV19 and TRBJ2-2; a weak D match, TRBD1 (5 bases). The CDR3 totals 15 residues. The V gene lost 5 bases and the J gene lost 6 bases, with 16 bases spanning the gap. Germline CDR1 LNHDA, CDR2 SQIVND (reference sequence). CDR3 protein: CASSHMIGAAGELFF. The CDR3 region has the DNA TGTGCCAGTAGTCATATGATAGGGGCCGCCGGGGAGCTGTTTTTT.

The V and J genes are TRBV19 and TRBJ1-2, with unresolved D. V dropped 5 bases and J dropped 0 bases, with 13 bases sitting between them. From germline, CDR1 is LNHDA and CDR2 SQIVND (reference sequence). The CDR3 length is 15 residues. CDR3 coding DNA: TGTGCCAGTAGTCGACCAGGAGGCCCTAACTATGGCTACACCTTC. Protein product: CASSRPGGPNYGYTF.

This clone has just a few counts. The chain employs TRBV4-3 and TRBJ1-1; D ambiguous. V was pared by 0 bases and J by 1 base, with 9 bases between. This CDR3 spans 15 amino acids. Germline-derived CDR1 and CDR2 are LGHNA and YSLEER. CDR3 sequence: CASSQDRGPNTEAFF. The CDR3 nucleotides read TGCGCCAGCAGCCAAGATCGAGGTCCGAACACTGAAGCTTTCTTT.